Below, 30 T cell receptor beta chains from the same sample are listed, as sequenced in a study of CD8 T cells in Susac syndrome. Reverse transcription of about 0.5 to 1 ug RNA was performed with random hexamers. TCRdb re-called the immunoSEQ multiplex PCR reads through MiXCR, storing one row per CDR3 protein. The data hold roughly 120,000 distinct CDR3 sequences, with around 94% observed a single time. The sequenced sample was CD4+ T cells from PBMCs. The receptor set was obtained from a human donor in good health.

The J gene is TRBJ2-5, the V gene TRBV20-1; 10 bases agree with TRBD2. From germline, CDR1 is DFQATT and CDR2 SNEGSKA (reference sequence). The CDR3 is made up of 14 amino acids. V lost 2 bases and J lost 4; bases outside the gene matches: 4. CDR3 bases: TGCAGTGCTAGATTAGCGGGAGGTAGAGAGACCCAGTACTTC. It yields the protein CSARLAGGRETQYF.

This rearrangement joins TRBV24-1 to TRBJ2-2; D may be TRBD1 (6 bases). Germline CDR1 KGHDR, CDR2 SFDVKD. Trimming removed 7 bases from V and 1 base from J, with 9 bases in between. This CDR3 has 14 amino acids. The CDR3 sequence: CATRATGNTGELFF. CDR3 sequence (DNA): TGTGCCACCAGAGCGACAGGGAACACCGGGGAGCTGTTTTTT.

V and J are TRBV20-1 and TRBJ1-1, with a tentative D call TRBD1 (5 bases). CDR3 length: 14 residues. V lost 1 base, J lost 4 bases, and 13 bases lay in between. CDR1 is DFQATT, CDR2 SNEGSKA, per germline (reference sequence). CDR3 sequence (DNA): TGCAGTGCTAGAGGACGCGGGGGAGGCACTGAAGCTTTCTTT. It encodes CSARGRGGGTEAFF.

CDR3 loop: CASSPPVIRQVYEQYF. CDR3 sequence (DNA): TGTGCCAGCTCACCACCGGTCATTAGACAGGTTTACGAGCAGTACTTC. The rearrangement uses TRBV18 and TRBJ2-7; D may be TRBD1 (6 bases). V lost 0 bases, J lost 4 bases, and 16 bases lay in between. Germline-derived CDR1 and CDR2 are KGHSH and LQKENI. This CDR3 is built from 16 residues.

The chain has TRBV25-1 and TRBJ2-7, with D unclear. Between the trimmed V and J ends, which lost 7 bases and 0 bases, there was a span of 10 bases. Germline V gene data show CDR1 as MGHDK and CDR2 as SYGVNS. The CDR3 extends over 13 amino acids. CDR3 nucleotides: TGTGCCAGCAACGCGATGAGCTCCTACGAGCAGTACTTC. Residues: CASNAMSSYEQYF.

The CDR3 coding sequence is TGCGCCAGCAGCCAAGTATTCGATGGGGGGGGGACTACGCAGTATTTT. The encoded protein is CASSQVFDGGGTTQYF. This rearrangement joins TRBV4-1 to TRBJ2-3; TRBD2 agrees at 7 bases. The V segment lost 1 base and the J segment 8 bases; nucleotides outside the gene matches: 12. CDR3 length: 16 amino acids. In germline, CDR1 is MGHRA, CDR2 YSYEKL.

The gene calls are TRBV11-2 and TRBJ1-1; D remains unclear. The ends were cut back, 0 bases at V and 0 bases at J, with 8 bases in the middle. CDR1 is SGHAT, CDR2 FQNNGV, per germline. This CDR3 has 15 residues. The CDR3: CASSLDPSMNTEAFF. DNA of the CDR3: TGTGCCAGCAGCTTAGACCCCTCCATGAACACTGAAGCTTTCTTT.

The genes are TRBV23-1 and TRBJ2-5; D might be TRBD2 (6 bases). TRBV23-1 carries the ORF label, with uncertain function. Trimming stripped 0 bases from V and 4 bases from J, with 24 bases between. This CDR3 comprises 19 residues. The CDR3: CASSQSTGYRRVPRETQYF. Written as DNA, the CDR3 is TGCGCCAGCAGTCAATCTACAGGCTACAGGAGGGTCCCCCGAGAGACCCAGTACTTC.

The V gene is TRBV9, the J gene TRBJ1-2; D remains ambiguous. This CDR3 is 17 amino acids long. Germline V gene lookup returns CDR1 SGDLS and CDR2 YYNGEE. The V and J ends lost 0 bases and 2 bases respectively, with 17 bases between them. The CDR3 protein is CASSVGSGHRLNYGYTF. CDR3 in DNA: TGTGCCAGCAGCGTAGGTTCCGGGCACCGCTTAAACTATGGCTACACCTTC.

The chain joins TRBV5-1 to TRBJ2-7; the match to TRBD1 covers 8 bases. The V and J ends lost 4 bases and 0 bases, in that order; junction bases with no gene match: 6. The CDR3 is 15 amino acids. Germline V gene sequence: CDR1 SGHRS, CDR2 YFSETQ. The CDR3 coding sequence is TGCGCCAGCAGCACCGGGACAGGCAACTCCTACGAGCAGTACTTC. Its protein is CASSTGTGNSYEQYF.

The V gene is TRBV5-1, the J gene TRBJ2-1; no reliable D call. V gave up 5 bases and J gave up 10 bases, with 25 bases separating them. This CDR3 is 16 amino acids long. CDR1 is SGHRS, CDR2 YFSETQ, per germline. The CDR3 reads CASSPDPGNGPKEQFF. The CDR3 DNA follows: TGCGCCAGCAGTCCGGACCCCGGAAACGGGCCGAAGGAGCAGTTCTTC. The complete variable domain, with remaining parts taken from reference TRBV5-1 and TRBJ2-1, reads KAGVTQTPRYLIKTRGQQVTLSCSPISGHRSVSWYQQTPGQGLQFLFEYFSETQRNKGNFPGRFSGRQFSNSRSEMNVSTLELGDSALYLCASSPDPGNGPKEQFFGPGTRLTVL.

V usage is TRBV3-1 and J usage is TRBJ2-3; D ambiguous. CDR3 length: 14 amino acids. V was shortened by 0 bases and J by 0 bases, with 4 bases between the two germline ends. From germline, CDR1 is LGHDT and CDR2 YNNKEL (reference sequence). CDR3 in DNA: TGTGCCAGCAGCCAAGATTTGAGCACAGATACGCAGTATTTT. It translates to CASSQDLSTDTQYF.

This chain links TRBV29-1 with TRBJ2-5; no reliable D call. The germline V gene has CDR1 SQVTM and CDR2 ANQGSEA. This CDR3 has 12 amino acids. V was shortened by 4 bases and J by 2 bases, with 8 bases between the two germline ends. This CDR3 reads CSVVGKQETQYF. The CDR3 nucleotides read TGCAGCGTTGTGGGGAAGCAAGAGACCCAGTACTTC.

The gene calls are TRBV4-1 and TRBJ2-7, with TRBD2 matching 9 bases. J gave up 3 bases and V 4 bases, and 10 bases lay outside the gene matches. This CDR3 is built from 16 residues. The V gene's germline CDR1 is MGHRA and CDR2 YSYEKL. This CDR3 is CASSPRPSGRNYEQYF. The CDR3, as DNA: TGCGCCAGCAGCCCCCGACCCAGCGGGAGGAACTACGAGCAGTACTTC.

This clonotype was counted a single time. The chain couples TRBV4-1 to TRBJ2-1; TRBD2 is a possible D gene (5 bases). The germline gives CDR1 MGHRA, CDR2 YSYEKL. The CDR3 has 16 residues. V was shortened by 1 base and J by 9 bases, with 19 bases between the two germline ends. CDR3 DNA: TGCGCCAGCAGCCAAGGGAACTTCGTCGGGAACAGTGAGCAGTTCTTC. Amino acid sequence: CASSQGNFVGNSEQFF.

This chain connects TRBV20-1 to TRBJ1-5; 10 bases are a match to TRBD1. The CDR3 sequence is 14 residues long. V trimming: 5 bases; J trimming: 0 bases; junction bases outside the gene matches: 1. Germline CDR1 DFQATT, CDR2 SNEGSKA (reference sequence). CDR3 loop: CSAGQGVSNQPQHF. The CDR3 DNA follows: TGCAGTGCTGGACAGGGGGTTAGCAATCAGCCCCAGCATTTT.

The chain couples TRBV10-3 to TRBJ2-5; D is ambiguous. The V gene lost 4 bases and the J gene lost 5 bases, with 11 bases spanning the gap. The CDR3 is 13 amino acids. Germline assignment: CDR1 ENHRY and CDR2 SYGVKD. CDR3 bases: TGTGCCATCAGTGTGGAACAATTGGAGACCCAGTACTTC. Its translation is CAISVEQLETQYF.

The rearrangement links TRBV29-1 to TRBJ2-4; no clear D. The CDR3 is 14 amino acids. V lost 4 bases and J 0 bases, leaving 10 bases between the germline ends. Germline-derived CDR1 and CDR2 are SQVTM and ANQGSEA. The CDR3 region has the DNA TGCAGCGTTGCCGAAGATCTAGCCAAAAACATTCAGTACTTC. Encoded protein: CSVAEDLAKNIQYF.

The chain employs TRBV7-8 and TRBJ1-1, with 8 nucleotides matching TRBD1. CDR3 size: 16 residues. V lost 2 bases to trimming and J lost 1 base; unmatched junction nucleotides: 6. From germline, CDR1 is SGHVS and CDR2 FQNEAQ. The CDR3 reads CASSLFYRGTNTEAFF. The DNA for the CDR3 is TGTGCCAGCAGCTTATTCTACAGGGGGACGAACACTGAAGCTTTCTTT.

The chain employs TRBV11-2 and TRBJ2-1; D might be TRBD1 or TRBD2, each matching 5 bases. V lost 1 base and J 5 bases, leaving 9 bases between the germline ends. The CDR3 spans 14 residues. Germline V lookup: CDR1 SGHAT, CDR2 FQNNGV. The CDR3 sequence is CASSLVRGNNEQFF. The CDR3 bases are TGTGCCAGCAGCTTAGTGAGGGGAAACAATGAGCAGTTCTTC.

This chain uses TRBV1 with TRBJ2-7; TRBD1 reflects the table's D call only, with no check against the DNA. TRBV1 is noted as a pseudogene. The CDR3 sequence is 17 residues long. The DNA for the CDR3 is TGCACCAGCAGCCAAGAATCCACGGCCCGGGGGGACTACGAGCAGTACTTC. The encoded protein is CTSSQESTARGDYEQYF.

The genes are TRBV29-1 and TRBJ1-1; TRBD1 aligns across 9 bases. Germline V lookup: CDR1 SQVTM, CDR2 ANQGSEA. This CDR3 has 13 residues. V trimming: 4 bases; J trimming: 3 bases; junction bases outside the gene matches: 3. This CDR3 is CSVANRGHTEAFF. The CDR3 DNA reads TGCAGCGTTGCAAACAGGGGGCACACTGAAGCTTTCTTT. Full variable domain (rest looked up from reference TRBV29-1 and TRBJ1-1): SAVISQKPSRDICQRGTSLTIQCQVDSQVTMMFWYRQQPGQSLTLIATANQGSEATYESGFVIDKFPISRPNLTFSTLTVSNMSPEDSSIYLCSVANRGHTEAFFGQGTRLTVV.

As DNA, the CDR3 is TGTGCCAGCAGCGTAGGGCTAGGGGGCTACAATGAGCAGTTCTTC. Protein sequence: CASSVGLGGYNEQFF. The rearrangement uses TRBV9 and TRBJ2-1, with D perhaps TRBD1 (6 bases). CDR3 size: 15 residues. Germline V gene lookup returns CDR1 SGDLS and CDR2 YYNGEE. Trimming took 0 bases from V and 3 from J, leaving 10 bases between them.

The V and J genes are TRBV30 and TRBJ2-7; D is ambiguous. There are 11 residues in the CDR3. Between the trimmed V and J ends, which lost 1 base and 5 bases, there was a span of 6 bases. The germline V gene encodes CDR1 GTSNPN and CDR2 SVGIG (reference sequence). The CDR3 loop reads CAWSGVDEQYF. CDR3 nucleotide sequence: TGTGCCTGGAGTGGAGTGGACGAGCAGTACTTC.

This chain uses TRBV7-2 with TRBJ2-7; TRBD2 matches at 8 bases. Germline V gene sequence: CDR1 SGHTA, CDR2 FQGNSA. V was clipped by 5 bases and J by 0 bases; unmatched bases: 6. This CDR3 is 15 amino acids long. The CDR3 bases are TGTGCCAGCAGCCCTACTAGCGGCCGCTCCTACGAGCAGTACTTC. This sequence encodes CASSPTSGRSYEQYF.

The chain recombines TRBV5-1 with TRBJ1-2; possible D gene TRBD1, 5 bases. Germline lookup yields CDR1 SGHRS and CDR2 YFSETQ. V lost 2 bases and J 3 bases, leaving 8 bases between the germline ends. The length of the CDR3 is 13 residues. The CDR3 DNA follows: TGCGCCAGCAGCTTACAGGTTGACTATGGCTACACCTTC. Translating gives CASSLQVDYGYTF.

V gene TRBV20-1 combines with J gene TRBJ2-7; D not certain. The CDR3 spans 13 residues. Trimming pared 3 bases from V and 6 bases from J, leaving 15 bases between. Per the germline V gene, CDR1 is DFQATT and CDR2 is SNEGSKA (reference sequence). CDR3 amino acids: CSASAQHAGEQYF. CDR3 nucleotides: TGCAGTGCTAGCGCCCAACATGCTGGCGAGCAGTACTTC.

V gene TRBV10-1 combines with J gene TRBJ2-7, with 9 bases that match TRBD1. V was pared by 6 bases and J by 7 bases, with 10 bases of the junction left unmatched. Germline CDR1 is WNHNN and CDR2 is SYGVQD (reference sequence). CDR3 length: 14 residues. CDR3 DNA sequence: TGCGCCAGCAGAGCACCGGGACAGGGACGGGAGCAGTACTTC. It yields the protein CASRAPGQGREQYF.

This clonotype came up once. The gene calls are TRBV5-1 and TRBJ2-3, with D uncertain. The CDR3 length is 13 residues. Trimming shortened V by 0 bases and J by 7 bases, and 9 bases separated the two germline ends. The germline V gene encodes CDR1 SGHRS and CDR2 YFSETQ. The CDR3 is CASSLGLPNTQYF. Written as DNA, the CDR3 is TGCGCCAGCAGCTTGGGATTACCAAATACGCAGTATTTT. The full variable domain, rest sourced from reference TRBV5-1 and TRBJ2-3, is KAGVTQTPRYLIKTRGQQVTLSCSPISGHRSVSWYQQTPGQGLQFLFEYFSETQRNKGNFPGRFSGRQFSNSRSEMNVSTLELGDSALYLCASSLGLPNTQYFGPGTRLTVL.

The CDR3 loop reads CASSYYPDSSNQPQHF. The CDR3, as DNA: TGTGCCAGCAGTTACTATCCCGACAGCTCTAATCAGCCCCAGCATTTT. This chain joins TRBV6-6 and TRBJ1-5; D perhaps matches TRBD1 (5 bases). The CDR3 is made up of 16 amino acids. Germline V gives CDR1 MNHNY, CDR2 SVGAGI (reference sequence). The V gene lost 1 base and the J gene lost 4 bases, with 14 bases spanning the gap.